A selection of T cell receptor beta chains follows, all from one sample in a study of blood T cell repertoires in COVID-19. Method: immunoSEQ multiplex PCR; TCRdb's copy keeps in-frame clones and lacks some. The sample has some 250,000 clones, around 85% seen once. Sample: peripheral blood. Receptors were obtained from a woman younger than 45 who had recovered from COVID-19. CDR3s leave out the opening cysteine and the closing phenylalanine or tryptophan. Each record gives: V gene, clone size, J gene, CDR3 protein. The listing skips clone size in some rows; elsewhere it reads once, few, many or a size class.

v_gene: TRBV3-1/TRBV3-2; abundance: few; j_gene: TRBJ2-3; CDR3aa: ASSPTSRIDTQY
v_gene: TRBV15; abundance: .; j_gene: TRBJ2-3; CDR3aa: ATSRDPLKWAGGITDTQY
v_gene: TRBV12-3/TRBV12-4; abundance: few; j_gene: TRBJ1-5; CDR3aa: ASNKGDQPQH
v_gene: TRBV5-4; abundance: .; j_gene: TRBJ1-6; CDR3aa: ASSLGGTATMTLH
v_gene: TRBV2; abundance: few; j_gene: TRBJ2-5; CDR3aa: ASRSTGQFTETQY
v_gene: TRBV7-2; abundance: .; j_gene: TRBJ1-4; CDR3aa: ASSRQGNEKLF
v_gene: TRBV6-5; abundance: .; j_gene: TRBJ1-2; CDR3aa: ASRGQLYGYT
v_gene: TRBV5-4; abundance: .; j_gene: TRBJ1-2; CDR3aa: ASSPSGGHGYT
v_gene: TRBV2; abundance: .; j_gene: TRBJ2-5; CDR3aa: ASSDRSGTQETQY
v_gene: TRBV11-1; abundance: .; j_gene: TRBJ2-3; CDR3aa: ASSLASSGWASSTDTQY
v_gene: TRBV3-1/TRBV3-2; abundance: .; j_gene: TRBJ1-1; CDR3aa: ASNTGQANTEAF
v_gene: TRBV5-5; abundance: .; j_gene: TRBJ2-7; CDR3aa: ASSLRLRDSYEQY
v_gene: TRBV18; abundance: .; j_gene: TRBJ2-7; CDR3aa: ASSPIYGDTSYEQY
v_gene: TRBV18; abundance: .; j_gene: TRBJ1-1; CDR3aa: ASSPMLSGQGTEAF
v_gene: TRBV6-1; abundance: .; j_gene: TRBJ2-2; CDR3aa: ASSGPRGVWNTGELF
v_gene: TRBV19; abundance: .; j_gene: TRBJ2-2; CDR3aa: ASSIIRGHLNTGELF
v_gene: TRBV4-1; abundance: .; j_gene: TRBJ1-5; CDR3aa: ASSQGDREYQPQH
v_gene: TRBV29-1; abundance: .; j_gene: TRBJ1-4; CDR3aa: SVDAGKLF
v_gene: TRBV6-5; abundance: .; j_gene: TRBJ1-1; CDR3aa: ASSFRGSGEAF
v_gene: TRBV30; abundance: .; j_gene: TRBJ2-1; CDR3aa: AWRVRGHDYNEQF
v_gene: TRBV7-2; abundance: .; j_gene: TRBJ2-7; CDR3aa: ASSRGLLRDYEQY
v_gene: TRBV7-7; abundance: .; j_gene: TRBJ2-5; CDR3aa: ASSPGTSGGAWETQY
v_gene: TRBV30; abundance: .; j_gene: TRBJ1-2; CDR3aa: AWSVGAPFDGYT
v_gene: TRBV18; abundance: .; j_gene: TRBJ2-5; CDR3aa: ASQRSTGSQETQY
v_gene: TRBV6-5; abundance: once; j_gene: TRBJ2-2; CDR3aa: ASSPLLGFSGELF
v_gene: TRBV27; abundance: .; j_gene: TRBJ1-5; CDR3aa: ASSLRQGSNQPQH
v_gene: TRBV6-5; abundance: few; j_gene: TRBJ1-1; CDR3aa: ASGLDRANEAF
v_gene: TRBV4-1; abundance: .; j_gene: TRBJ1-1; CDR3aa: ASSQPGDRPNTEAF
v_gene: TRBV5-4; abundance: .; j_gene: TRBJ2-5; CDR3aa: ASSFLGGGGETQY
v_gene: TRBV5-4; abundance: once; j_gene: TRBJ1-2; CDR3aa: ASSLAGEGAFGYT
v_gene: TRBV6-5; abundance: .; j_gene: TRBJ1-1; CDR3aa: ASDTKTHWDTEAF
v_gene: TRBV20-1; abundance: .; j_gene: TRBJ2-1; CDR3aa: SASIGGREQF
v_gene: TRBV6-5; abundance: .; j_gene: TRBJ2-5; CDR3aa: ASNHAGVAYETQY
v_gene: TRBV10-2; abundance: .; j_gene: TRBJ2-5; CDR3aa: ATQRLAIQETQY
v_gene: TRBV5-1; abundance: .; j_gene: TRBJ2-5; CDR3aa: ASSLGSGRGQETQY
v_gene: TRBV3-1/TRBV3-2; abundance: .; j_gene: TRBJ2-7; CDR3aa: ASSQETSGGIFSYEQY
v_gene: TRBV12-3/TRBV12-4; abundance: .; j_gene: TRBJ1-6; CDR3aa: ASRTQEHSPLH
v_gene: TRBV14; abundance: .; j_gene: TRBJ2-5; CDR3aa: ASSHTGTRQETQY
v_gene: TRBV30; abundance: .; j_gene: TRBJ1-5; CDR3aa: AWSVAGQKYSNQPQH
v_gene: TRBV7-2; abundance: once; j_gene: TRBJ2-5; CDR3aa: ASSWVAGVQETQY
v_gene: TRBV4-3; abundance: .; j_gene: TRBJ2-7; CDR3aa: ASSQGRGRYEQY
v_gene: TRBV2; abundance: .; j_gene: TRBJ2-1; CDR3aa: ASSDPSGANNEQF
v_gene: TRBV18; abundance: .; j_gene: TRBJ2-3; CDR3aa: ASSPRLAGGPTTDTQY
v_gene: TRBV7-9; abundance: .; j_gene: TRBJ2-1; CDR3aa: ATLAGGPYNEQF
v_gene: TRBV30; abundance: once; j_gene: TRBJ1-5; CDR3aa: AWRGTGAHQPQH
v_gene: TRBV10-3; abundance: .; j_gene: TRBJ1-5; CDR3aa: AISESGDGNQPQH
v_gene: TRBV27; abundance: .; j_gene: TRBJ2-5; CDR3aa: ASSLGGAKGETQY
v_gene: TRBV12-3/TRBV12-4; abundance: .; j_gene: TRBJ1-2; CDR3aa: ASSAQGWYGYT
v_gene: TRBV6-5; abundance: .; j_gene: TRBJ2-3; CDR3aa: ASRPRGAGADTQY